Listed here are 6 T cell receptor beta chains from one sample, sequenced in a study of spatial heterogeneity in lung cancer. TCRdb redid the calling of the 5' RACE reads with MiXCR, one entry per CDR3 protein. The repertoire includes roughly 110,000 distinct CDR3 sequences, 9.5% to 14% of them detected once, and more than 20% sits in the top ten. Time point defined: blood at routine non-recurrence follow-up after resection. Sequenced here: PBMCs, sampled at follow-up. The receptors shown here come from a female donor with early-stage non-small cell lung cancer.

This CDR3 reads CASSPSRQVLSPLHF. CDR3 in DNA: TGTGCCAGCAGTCCATCCCGACAGGTTCTTTCACCCCTCCACTTT. The chain combines TRBV27 with TRBJ1-6; D might be TRBD1 (6 bases). V was cut by 5 bases and J by 9 bases, with 17 bases left in between. Germline CDR1 reads MNHEY; CDR2 reads SMNVEV (reference sequence). This CDR3 has 15 residues.

At least ten counts were recorded for this clonotype. Sequence at one end of the junction differs from germline and may be a read error. The chain recombines TRBV11-2 with TRBJ2-1; no firm D call. The germline gives CDR1 SGHAT, CDR2 FQNNGV. The CDR3 runs to 13 residues. The CDR3 is CVSSQAENNEQFF. In nucleotides, the CDR3 is TGTGTCAGCAGCCAAGCCGAGAACAATGAGCAGTTCTTC. Combining the CDR3 with reference TRBV11-2 and TRBJ2-1 gives the whole variable domain EAGVAQSPRYKIIEKRQSVAFWCNPISGHATLYWYQQILGQGPKLLIQFQNNGVVDDSQLPKDRFSAERLKGVDSTLKIQPAKLEDSAVYLCVSSQAENNEQFFGPGTRLTVL.

This clonotype has just a few counts. The chain combines TRBV20-1 with TRBJ2-4; TRBD2 matches 7 bases. CDR1 is DFQATT, CDR2 SNEGSKA, per germline (reference sequence). The CDR3 spans 12 residues. With V trimmed by 5 bases and J by 9 bases, 7 bases remained unmatched. The CDR3 nucleotides are TGCAGTGCTGCGGCTAGCGGTATCATTCAGTACTTC. Translation gives CSAAASGIIQYF.

This clonotype came up many times. The chain employs TRBV7-2 and TRBJ2-2, with 7 bases that match TRBD1. Germline assignment: CDR1 SGHTA and CDR2 FQGNSA. CDR3 length: 14 amino acids. V was clipped by 2 bases and J by 5 bases; unmatched bases: 2. In nucleotides, the CDR3 is TGTGCCAGCAGCTTACAACAGGGGACCGGGGAGCTGTTTTTT. Translation: CASSLQQGTGELFF.

This clonotype was detected only a few times. CDR3: CASSLAGLAVTDTQYF. For the CDR3, the DNA is TGTGCCAGCAGTTTAGCGGGACTAGCGGTCACAGATACGCAGTATTTT. This chain uses TRBV28 with TRBJ2-3; 11 bases match TRBD2. This CDR3 comprises 16 residues. With V trimmed by 2 bases and J by 2 bases, 3 bases remained unmatched. CDR1 and CDR2 from the germline V gene are MDHEN and SYDVKM.

The CDR3 nucleotides are TGTGCCAGCAGTCCGAAGACAGGGCCTCGTCAGCCCCAGCATTTT. Translating gives CASSPKTGPRQPQHF. This rearrangement joins TRBV27 to TRBJ1-5; 7 positions agree with TRBD1. Trimming cost V 5 bases and J 6 bases; bases outside gene matches: 10. CDR1 and CDR2 (germline): MNHEY, SMNVEV (reference sequence). This CDR3 comprises 15 residues.